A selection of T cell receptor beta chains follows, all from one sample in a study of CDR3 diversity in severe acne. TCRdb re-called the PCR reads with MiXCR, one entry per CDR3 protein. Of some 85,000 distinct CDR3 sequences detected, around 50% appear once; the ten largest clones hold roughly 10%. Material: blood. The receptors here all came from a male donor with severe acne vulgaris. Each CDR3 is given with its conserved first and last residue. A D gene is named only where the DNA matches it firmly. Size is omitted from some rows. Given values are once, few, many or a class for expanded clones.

CASSQGWTGSGYTF	TGCGCCAGCAGCCAAGGATGGACGGGATCCGGCTACACCTTC	-	TRBV4-1	TRBJ1-2	-
CASRGWLEGLTDTQYF	TGTGCCAGTCGCGGTTGGTTAGAAGGGCTCACAGATACGCAGTATTTT	-	TRBV28	TRBJ2-3	few
CASSQGIDTEAFF	TGCGCCAGCAGCCAAGGGATTGACACTGAAGCTTTCTTT	-	TRBV4-1	TRBJ1-1	-
CASSVEQSSTDTQYF	TGTGCCAGCAGCGTAGAGCAGTCCAGCACAGATACGCAGTATTTT	-	TRBV9	TRBJ2-3	-
CSVEAETQYF	TGCAGCGTTGAGGCCGAAACGCAGTATTTT	-	TRBV29-1	TRBJ2-3	many
CASSLTSGSTDTQYF	TGTGCCAGCAGCTTAACTAGCGGGAGCACAGATACGCAGTATTTT	TRBD2	TRBV11-3	TRBJ2-3	many
CASSLGGYQETQYF	TGCGCCAGCAGCTTGGGCGGGTACCAAGAGACCCAGTACTTC	-	TRBV5-1	TRBJ2-5	many
CASSEETGVSPLHF	TGTGCCAGCAGTGAAGAGACAGGGGTTTCACCCCTCCACTTT	TRBD1	TRBV6-1	TRBJ1-6	many
CASSDGWDEQFF	TGTGCCAGCAGCGACGGGTGGGATGAGCAGTTCTTC	-	TRBV14	TRBJ2-1	many
CASSLDRGKSGYTF	TGTGCCAGCAGTTTAGACAGGGGGAAGTCCGGCTACACCTTC	TRBD1	TRBV12-3/TRBV12-4	TRBJ1-2	many
CASSLGPYGDQPQHF	TGTGCCAGCAGCTTAGGGCCCTACGGGGATCAGCCCCAGCATTTT	-	TRBV7-9	TRBJ1-5	-
CASSLPGQSTYNEQFF	TGTGCCAGCAGCTTGCCCGGACAGTCTACCTACAATGAGCAGTTCTTC	-	TRBV5-8	TRBJ2-1	many
CASSPGDRDYNSPLHF	TGCGCCAGCAGCCCGGGGGACAGAGATTATAATTCACCCCTCCACTTT	TRBD1	TRBV4-1	TRBJ1-6	-
CATSRVGDVRETQYF	TGTGCCACCAGCAGAGTCGGGGACGTCCGAGAGACCCAGTACTTC	-	TRBV15	TRBJ2-5	once
CASSLDTNYEQYF	TGTGCCAGCAGCTTGGACACGAACTACGAGCAGTACTTC	-	TRBV7-9	TRBJ2-7	few
CASSFSDRGGGYTF	TGTGCCAGCAGTTTCTCGGACAGGGGTGGGGGCTACACCTTC	TRBD1	TRBV10-3	TRBJ1-2	-
CSASGFAGTVFNQPQHF	TGCAGTGCCTCAGGATTTGCGGGGACAGTATTCAATCAGCCCCAGCATTTT	TRBD1	TRBV20-1	TRBJ1-5	-
CASSYDRGLSEKLFF	TGTGCCAGCAGTTATGACAGGGGGCTATCTGAAAAACTGTTTTTT	TRBD1	TRBV6-5	TRBJ1-4	few
CASRMSGYASGNTIYF	TGTGCCAGCAGGATGTCGGGATACGCGTCGGGAAACACCATATATTTT	-	TRBV6-2/TRBV6-3	TRBJ1-3	few
CATSDSGIGVSYEQYF	TGTGCCACCAGTGATTCTGGTATTGGTGTCTCCTACGAGCAGTACTTC	-	TRBV24-1	TRBJ2-7	-
CASSRVEGTSTVGYQETQYF	TGTGCCAGCAGCCGAGTCGAGGGGACTAGTACCGTGGGGTACCAAGAGACCCAGTACTTC	TRBD2	TRBV11-1	TRBJ2-5	few
CASSAREGGGSRNYTEAFF	TGTGCCAGCAGCGCTAGGGAGGGGGGCGGTTCTAGAAACTACACTGAAGCTTTCTTT	-	TRBV25-1	TRBJ1-1	-
CASSLTLAVPQETQYF	TGTGCCAGCAGCTTAACGTTAGCAGTACCTCAAGAGACCCAGTACTTC	-	TRBV7-3	TRBJ2-5	-
CASSSGQGRGSGNTIYF	TGTGCCAGCAGCTCTGGACAGGGGAGGGGCTCTGGAAACACCATATATTTT	TRBD1	TRBV11-2	TRBJ1-3	-
CASSAGGYNQPQHF	TGTGCCAGCAGCGCCGGAGGTTACAATCAGCCCCAGCATTTT	-	TRBV27	TRBJ1-5	-
CASGRILRQGTDTQYF	TGTGCCAGCGGCCGGATTCTGAGACAGGGCACAGATACGCAGTATTTT	-	TRBV7-9	TRBJ2-3	-
CATSSQRTGTGGSEQYF	TGTGCCACCAGCAGCCAAAGGACCGGGACAGGGGGTTCCGAGCAGTACTTC	TRBD1	TRBV15	TRBJ2-7	-
CASSTGTSGGSSYNEQFF	TGTGCCAGCAGTACCGGGACTAGCGGGGGGAGCTCCTACAATGAGCAGTTCTTC	TRBD2	TRBV28	TRBJ2-1	many
CSVGQNNQPQHF	TGCAGCGTTGGACAGAACAATCAGCCCCAGCATTTT	-	TRBV29-1	TRBJ1-5	many
CASSAGGNDEQYF	TGTGCCAGCAGCGCAGGGGGTAACGACGAGCAGTACTTC	TRBD1	TRBV9	TRBJ2-7	-
CATIRDRLNTEAFF	TGTGCCACCATAAGGGACAGGCTGAACACTGAAGCTTTCTTT	TRBD1	TRBV10-3	TRBJ1-1	-
CATSVGGREPEQFF	TGTGCCACCAGTGTAGGCGGGAGGGAACCTGAGCAGTTCTTC	TRBD2	TRBV24-1	TRBJ2-1	few
CASRPTDSNQPQHF	TGTGCCAGCAGACCCACGGATAGCAATCAGCCCCAGCATTTT	-	TRBV25-1	TRBJ1-5	once
CASETGTFYGYTF	TGTGCCAGCGAAACCGGGACTTTCTATGGCTACACCTTC	-	TRBV10-3	TRBJ1-2	few
CASSYQGYSGKLFF	TGTGCCAGCAGTTACCAGGGATATAGCGGGAAGCTGTTTTTT	TRBD2	TRBV6-6	TRBJ2-2	-
CASSLGRQGPNEQFF	TGTGCCAGCAGCTTAGGCCGACAGGGGCCAAACGAGCAGTTCTTC	TRBD1	TRBV7-8	TRBJ2-1	few
CASTPTWNTEAFF	TGTGCCAGCACCCCAACCTGGAACACTGAAGCTTTCTTT	-	TRBV2	TRBJ1-1	once
CASSVGGRSYEQYF	TGTGCCAGCAGCGTAGGCGGCAGGTCCTACGAGCAGTACTTC	-	TRBV9	TRBJ2-7	-
CASSVAYRGDTQYF	TGTGCCAGCAGCGTAGCCTACAGGGGAGATACGCAGTATTTT	TRBD1	TRBV9	TRBJ2-3	many
CASSPPGGTFTDTQYF	TGTGCCAGCAGCCCGCCTGGTGGGACTTTCACAGATACGCAGTATTTT	-	TRBV7-9	TRBJ2-3	-
CASSLTGGYEQFF	TGTGCCAGCAGCTTAACAGGGGGCTATGAGCAGTTCTTC	TRBD1	TRBV7-3	TRBJ2-1	-
CASSLPRRLGGYEQYF	TGTGCCAGCAGTCTGCCCCGCCGTCTAGGGGGTTACGAGCAGTACTTC	-	TRBV28	TRBJ2-7	many
CSARGHDYGYTF	TGCAGTGCTAGAGGGCACGACTATGGCTACACCTTC	-	TRBV20-1	TRBJ1-2	many
CSVDEGTPYGYTF	TGCAGCGTTGATGAGGGTACCCCCTATGGCTACACCTTC	-	TRBV29-1	TRBJ1-2	many
CVSSDRGTNHYGYTF	TGTGTCAGCAGTGACCGGGGGACGAATCACTATGGCTACACCTTC	-	TRBV6-1	TRBJ1-2	-
CAIRLGTGGSYEQYF	TGTGCCATCAGGCTTGGGACAGGGGGGTCCTACGAGCAGTACTTC	TRBD1	TRBV10-3	TRBJ2-7	-
CAMSPVGREGYEQYF	TGTGCCATGTCCCCAGTGGGGCGGGAGGGCTACGAGCAGTACTTC	TRBD2	TRBV10-3	TRBJ2-7	few
CSAGSLADTGELFF	TGCAGTGCTGGTTCTCTAGCGGACACCGGGGAGCTGTTTTTT	TRBD2	TRBV20-1	TRBJ2-2	few
CASREEDTQYF	TGTGCCAGCAGGGAAGAAGATACGCAGTATTTT	-	TRBV2	TRBJ2-3	-
CASSGTPGRHEQYF	TGCGCCAGCAGCGGGACTCCGGGGCGGCACGAGCAGTACTTC	-	TRBV10-2	TRBJ2-7	many
CASSFRRLAGRNEQFF	TGTGCCAGCAGTTTTCGTCGGCTAGCGGGCCGCAATGAGCAGTTCTTC	TRBD2	TRBV12-3/TRBV12-4	TRBJ2-1	-
CASSGGGSWWQQYF	TGTGCCAGCAGCGGTGGCGGGAGCTGGTGGCAGCAGTACTTC	TRBD2	TRBV3-1	TRBJ2-7	few
CASSQSGPYEQYF	TGCGCCAGCAGCCAGTCGGGTCCCTACGAGCAGTACTTC	-	TRBV4-1	TRBJ2-7	many
CASSLTGFRETQYF	TGTGCCAGCAGCTTAACAGGGTTCCGAGAGACCCAGTACTTC	-	TRBV7-3	TRBJ2-5	medium-sized
CATSDLEGSEQYF	TGTGCCACCAGTGATTTGGAGGGTTCCGAGCAGTACTTC	-	TRBV24-1	TRBJ2-7	-
CASSLSGLAASTGELFF	TGTGCCAGCAGCCTCTCGGGACTAGCGGCAAGCACCGGGGAGCTGTTTTTT	TRBD2	TRBV4-2	TRBJ2-2	-
CASSELGSEAFF	TGTGCCAGCAGTGAATTAGGGTCGGAAGCTTTCTTT	-	TRBV25-1	TRBJ1-1	many
CASSQDRASRYEQYFGELFF	-	-	TRBV5-4	TRBJ2-2	-
CASSAGYRVAPVAYEQYF	TGTGCCAGCAGTGCGGGCTACAGGGTCGCCCCCGTAGCCTACGAGCAGTACTTC	-	TRBV12-3/TRBV12-4	TRBJ2-7	-
CASSLAGPPGNTEAFF	TGTGCCAGCAGCTTAGCGGGCCCCCCGGGGAACACTGAAGCTTTCTTT	-	TRBV7-2	TRBJ1-1	-